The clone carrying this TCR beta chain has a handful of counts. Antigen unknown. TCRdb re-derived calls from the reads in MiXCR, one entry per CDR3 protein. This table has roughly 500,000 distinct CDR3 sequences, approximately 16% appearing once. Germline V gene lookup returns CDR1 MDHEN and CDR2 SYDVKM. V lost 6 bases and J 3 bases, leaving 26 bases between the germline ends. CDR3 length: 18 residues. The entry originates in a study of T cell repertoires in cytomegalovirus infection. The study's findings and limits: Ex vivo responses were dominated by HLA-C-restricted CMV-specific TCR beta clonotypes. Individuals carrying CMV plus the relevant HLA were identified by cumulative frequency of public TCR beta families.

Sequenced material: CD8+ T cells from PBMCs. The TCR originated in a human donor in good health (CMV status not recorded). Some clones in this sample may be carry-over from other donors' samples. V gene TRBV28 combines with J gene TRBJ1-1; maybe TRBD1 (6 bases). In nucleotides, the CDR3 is TGTGCCAGCAGCCCCCAGCACTACAGGGATCTCGAGGACACTGAAGCTTTCTTT. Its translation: CASSPQHYRDLEDTEAFF.